This passage covers 19 T cell receptor beta chains from one sample sequenced in a study of spatial heterogeneity in lung cancer. TCRdb processed the 5' RACE reads anew with MiXCR; each CDR3 protein has one entry. The sample lists about 45,000 distinct CDR3 sequences, 6.8% occurring once. As to time point: sample taken at primary tumor resection. Here the sequenced sample was PBMCs, taken at surgery. The receptor source for this set is a female donor with early-stage non-small cell lung cancer.

This clonotype was found many times. The chain has TRBV20-1 and TRBJ2-3, with 7 bases identical to TRBD2. CDR3 length: 16 amino acids. Germline V gene data show CDR1 as DFQATT and CDR2 as SNEGSKA (reference sequence). V shed 5 bases and J 2 bases; nucleotides not matched to a gene: 13. The CDR3, as DNA: TGCAGTGCTTCTCGCTTAGGCGGGGGAGTCACAGATACGCAGTATTTT. Its translation is CSASRLGGGVTDTQYF.

This clonotype was recorded many times. The gene calls are TRBV6-5 and TRBJ1-1; 7 bases are shared with TRBD1. The J segment lost 11 bases and the V segment lost 5 bases, leaving 8 bases of the junction unmatched. CDR1 is MNHEY, CDR2 SVGAGI, per germline. The CDR3 is 12 amino acids. CDR3 in amino acids: CASSPTQGKAFF. The CDR3 DNA follows: TGTGCCAGCAGTCCCACACAGGGGAAGGCTTTCTTT.

This clonotype was found many times. The chain is built from TRBV12-3 or TRBV12-4 and TRBJ2-3, with TRBD1 identical over 7 bases. The J segment lost 8 bases and the V segment lost 7 bases, leaving 12 bases of the junction unmatched. The CDR3 contains 14 residues. CDR3 amino acids: CASTPPGTAPTQYF. CDR3 nucleotide sequence: TGTGCCAGCACCCCCCCTGGGACAGCCCCTACGCAGTATTTT.

There are many counts of this clonotype. This rearrangement joins TRBV18 to TRBJ2-3; D gene unclear. Per the germline V gene, CDR1 is KGHSH and CDR2 is LQKENI. Trimming cost V 0 bases and J 1 base, with 2 bases left between them. The CDR3 consists of 13 residues. In nucleotides, the CDR3 is TGTGCCAGCTCACCACCGGGCACAGATACGCAGTATTTT. Its translation is CASSPPGTDTQYF.

V and J are TRBV6-5 and TRBJ2-3; possible D gene TRBD2, 7 bases. CDR3 length equals 14 residues. Germline assignment: CDR1 MNHEY and CDR2 SVGAGI. V lost 6 bases, J lost 6 bases, and 16 bases lay in between. CDR3 protein: CASSHREGTDTQYF. CDR3 in DNA: TGTGCCAGCAGCCACAGGGAGGGTACGGATACGCAGTATTTT.

This clonotype was observed many times. The rearrangement uses TRBV6-2 or TRBV6-3 and TRBJ2-5; TRBD1 matches at 9 bases. CDR3 length: 14 residues. Germline-derived CDR1 and CDR2 are MNHEY and SVGEGT. The V gene end was trimmed by 5 bases and the J gene end by 3 bases; junction bases not matched to a gene: 4. The DNA for the CDR3 is TGTGCCAGCAGTCAGAGGACAGGGGAAGAGACCCAGTACTTC. This codes for CASSQRTGEETQYF.

This clonotype was detected ten times or more. The chain recombines TRBV7-8 with TRBJ2-7; TRBD1 matches at 9 bases. The CDR3 is 14 residues long. The V gene end was trimmed by 5 bases and the J gene end by 4 bases; junction bases not matched to a gene: 6. Looked up from germline, CDR1 is SGHVS and CDR2 is FQNEAQ. CDR3 DNA sequence: TGTGCCAGCAGCCCCGGGACAGGGATGTACGAGCAGTACTTC. It encodes CASSPGTGMYEQYF.

Many counts were recorded for this clonotype. A read error may produce the germline difference seen at one junction end. The chain links TRBV4-2 to TRBJ1-6; D is possibly TRBD1 (5 bases). CDR3 length equals 13 residues. CDR1 and CDR2 (germline): LGHNA, YNFKEQ. CDR3 loop: CASSQVERGPVHF. CDR3 nucleotide sequence: TGTGCCAGCAGCCAAGTGGAAAGGGGACCCGTCCACTTT.

This clonotype was counted at least ten times. The chain employs TRBV12-3 or TRBV12-4 and TRBJ2-1; 9 bases map to TRBD1. The CDR3 runs 14 residues. J gave up 7 bases and V 7 bases, and 8 bases lay outside the gene matches. The CDR3 bases are TGTGCCAGCACTCTCAGACAGGGGGGGAATGAGCAGTTCTTC. Residues: CASTLRQGGNEQFF.

The chain recombines TRBV2 with TRBJ1-6, with a possible D match to TRBD1 (6 bases). This CDR3 has 14 amino acids. Trimming pared 3 bases from V and 8 bases from J, leaving 11 bases between. The V gene's germline CDR1 is SNHLY and CDR2 FYNNEI. CDR3 loop: CASSDHREHSPLHF. CDR3 coding DNA: TGTGCCAGCAGTGACCACAGGGAACATTCACCCCTCCACTTT.

The V gene is TRBV12-3 or TRBV12-4, the J gene TRBJ2-3; D is undetermined. This CDR3 is built from 16 residues. Deletions cut 0 bases from V and 3 bases from J, with 13 bases between. DNA for the CDR3: TGTGCCAGCAGTTTAGCGCTCCTAGTCGGAACAGATACGCAGTATTTT. Translation: CASSLALLVGTDTQYF.

This clonotype was counted many times. The DNA for the CDR3 is TGTGCCAGCAGTTACCCCAGGGGCACTGAAGCTTTCTTT. It codes for CASSYPRGTEAFF. The rearrangement uses TRBV6-5 and TRBJ1-1; TRBD1 is a possible D gene (6 bases). V was shortened by 2 bases and J by 4 bases, with 8 bases between the two germline ends. Germline V CDR1 and CDR2: MNHEY, SVGAGI. CDR3 length equals 13 residues.

This clonotype came up many times. The V and J genes are TRBV7-9 and TRBJ2-7; possible D gene TRBD2, 5 bases. The V end was cut by 4 bases, the J end by 0 bases, with 13 bases between. Per germline, CDR1 SEHNR and CDR2 FQNEAQ (reference sequence). The CDR3 has 15 amino acids. The CDR3 DNA follows: TGTGCCAGCAGCTACGGGTCAAGCGGCTCCTACGAGCAGTACTTC. As protein: CASSYGSSGSYEQYF.

The gene calls are TRBV5-1 and TRBJ1-2; no reliable D call. Germline CDR1 is SGHRS and CDR2 is YFSETQ. The V end was cut by 2 bases, the J end by 3 bases, with 8 bases between. The CDR3 sequence is 13 residues long. CDR3 sequence: CASSFSLDYGYTF. CDR3 nucleotides: TGCGCCAGCAGCTTTTCCCTCGACTATGGCTACACCTTC.

V and J are TRBV2 and TRBJ2-1; 9 bases agree with TRBD1. Germline values: CDR1 SNHLY, CDR2 FYNNEI. The CDR3 covers 15 residues. The V segment lost 5 bases and the J segment 5 bases; nucleotides outside the gene matches: 7. The CDR3 reads CASSPTGGGNNEQFF. The CDR3 region has the DNA TGTGCCAGCAGTCCGACAGGGGGGGGAAACAATGAGCAGTTCTTC.

Concerning this clonotype: A single base separates this from a much larger clone, so it may be a read error. This chain joins TRBV18 and TRBJ2-5; D gene unclear. Trimming left V 3 bases short and J 4 bases short, with 9 bases between. The germline V gene has CDR1 KGHSH and CDR2 LQKENI. The CDR3 sequence is 13 residues long. The CDR3 loop is CASSPRQLETQYF. The CDR3 DNA is TGTGCCAGCTCACCCCGGCAGCTAGAGACCCAGTACTTC. The complete variable domain, with remaining parts taken from reference TRBV18 and TRBJ2-5, reads NAGVMQNPRHLVRRRGQEARLRCSPMKGHSHVYWYRQLPEEGLKFMVYLQKENIIDESGMPKERFSAEFPKEGPSILRIQQVVRGDSAAYFCASSPRQLETQYFGPGTRLLVL.

In this sample, this clonotype turned up many times. The chain has TRBV7-2 and TRBJ1-1, with D hard to call. The CDR3 totals 15 residues. V was shortened by 3 bases and J by 1 base, with 12 bases between the two germline ends. Per germline, CDR1 SGHTA and CDR2 FQGNSA. CDR3 sequence (DNA): TGTGCCAGCAGCTTTCAGACAACGTCGAACACTGAAGCTTTCTTT. Its translation: CASSFQTTSNTEAFF. The whole variable domain, remainder taken from reference TRBV7-2 and TRBJ1-1, is GAGVSQSPSNKVTEKGKDVELRCDPISGHTALYWYRQSLGQGLEFLIYFQGNSAPDKSGLPSDRFSAERTGGSVSTLTIQRTQQEDSAVYLCASSFQTTSNTEAFFGQGTRLTVV.

This clonotype was recorded many times. The chain recombines TRBV3-1 with TRBJ2-3, with D possibly matching TRBD2 (7 bases). Germline V gene lookup returns CDR1 LGHDT and CDR2 YNNKEL (reference sequence). Trimming cost V 4 bases and J 2 bases, with 13 bases left between them. This CDR3 has 15 amino acids. The CDR3 spells CASSREGGATDTQYF. The CDR3, as DNA: TGTGCCAGCAGCCGCGAGGGGGGGGCCACAGATACGCAGTATTTT.

Remarks on this clonotype: Just one base apart from a much larger clone, this may be a read error. V and J are TRBV12-3 or TRBV12-4 and TRBJ2-3; D is perhaps TRBD1 (5 bases). This CDR3 has 17 residues. V lost 4 bases to trimming and J lost 4 bases, with 21 bases between them. The CDR3 here is CASSSLMGLGSPDTQYF. DNA of the CDR3: TGTGCCAGCAGTTCCCTCATGGGGCTCGGATCCCCAGATACGCAGTATTTT.